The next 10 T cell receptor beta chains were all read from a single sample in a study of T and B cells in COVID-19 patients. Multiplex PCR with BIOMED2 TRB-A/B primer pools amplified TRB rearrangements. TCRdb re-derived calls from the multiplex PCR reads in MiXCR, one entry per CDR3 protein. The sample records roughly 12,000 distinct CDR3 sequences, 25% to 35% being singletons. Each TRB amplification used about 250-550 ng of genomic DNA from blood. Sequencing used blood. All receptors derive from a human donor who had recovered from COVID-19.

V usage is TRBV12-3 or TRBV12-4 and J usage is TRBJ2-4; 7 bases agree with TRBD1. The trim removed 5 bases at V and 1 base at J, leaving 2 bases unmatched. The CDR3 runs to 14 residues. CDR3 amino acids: CASSDRDAKNIQYF. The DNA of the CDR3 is TGTGCCAGCAGTGACAGGGATGCCAAAAACATTCAGTACTTC.

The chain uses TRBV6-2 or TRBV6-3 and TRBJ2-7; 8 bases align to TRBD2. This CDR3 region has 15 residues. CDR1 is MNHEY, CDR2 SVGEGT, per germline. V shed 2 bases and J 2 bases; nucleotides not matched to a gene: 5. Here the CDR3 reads CASSYPGLGTYEQYV. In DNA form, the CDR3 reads TGTGCCAGCAGTTACCCGGGACTAGGGACCTACGAGCAGTACGTC.

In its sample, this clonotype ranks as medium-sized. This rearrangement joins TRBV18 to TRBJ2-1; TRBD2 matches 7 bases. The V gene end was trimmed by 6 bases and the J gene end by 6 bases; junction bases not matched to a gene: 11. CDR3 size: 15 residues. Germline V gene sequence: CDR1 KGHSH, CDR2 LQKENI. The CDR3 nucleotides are TGTGCCAGCTCCCCCGCGTCGGGGAGGGGCAATGAGCAGTTCTTC. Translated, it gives CASSPASGRGNEQFF.

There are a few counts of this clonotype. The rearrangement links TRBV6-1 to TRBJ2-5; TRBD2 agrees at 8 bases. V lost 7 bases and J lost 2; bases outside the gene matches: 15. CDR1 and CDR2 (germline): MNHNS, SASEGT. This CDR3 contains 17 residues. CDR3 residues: CASTYSGKASQQETQYF. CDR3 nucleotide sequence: TGTGCCAGCACTTATAGCGGGAAAGCGTCACAGCAAGAGACCCAGTACTTC.

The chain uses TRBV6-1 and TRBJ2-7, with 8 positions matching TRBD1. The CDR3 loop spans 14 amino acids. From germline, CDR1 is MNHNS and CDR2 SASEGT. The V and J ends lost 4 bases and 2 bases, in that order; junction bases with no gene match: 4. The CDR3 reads CASSAGTGTYEQYV. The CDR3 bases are TGTGCCAGCAGTGCTGGGACAGGTACCTACGAGCAGTACGTC.

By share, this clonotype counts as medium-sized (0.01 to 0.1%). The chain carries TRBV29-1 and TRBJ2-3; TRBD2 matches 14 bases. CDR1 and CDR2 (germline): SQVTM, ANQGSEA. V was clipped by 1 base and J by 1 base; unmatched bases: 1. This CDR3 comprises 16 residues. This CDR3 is CSVEAGLAGGTDTQYF. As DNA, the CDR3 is TGCAGCGTTGAAGCGGGACTAGCGGGGGGCACAGATACGCAGTATTTT.

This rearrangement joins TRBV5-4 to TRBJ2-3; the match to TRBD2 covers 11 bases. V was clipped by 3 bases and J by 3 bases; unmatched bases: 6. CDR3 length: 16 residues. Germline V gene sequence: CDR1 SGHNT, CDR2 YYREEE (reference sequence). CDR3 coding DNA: TGTGCCAGCAGCTCCGCCCGACTAGCGGGGACAGATACGCAGTATTTT. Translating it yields CASSSARLAGTDTQYF.

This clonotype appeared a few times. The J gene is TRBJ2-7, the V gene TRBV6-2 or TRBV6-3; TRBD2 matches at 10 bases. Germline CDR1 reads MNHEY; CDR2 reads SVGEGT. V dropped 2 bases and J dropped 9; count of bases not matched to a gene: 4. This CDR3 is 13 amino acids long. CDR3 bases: TGTGCCAGCAGTTACGAGCTAGCGGGGGCGCAGTACTTC. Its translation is CASSYELAGAQYF.

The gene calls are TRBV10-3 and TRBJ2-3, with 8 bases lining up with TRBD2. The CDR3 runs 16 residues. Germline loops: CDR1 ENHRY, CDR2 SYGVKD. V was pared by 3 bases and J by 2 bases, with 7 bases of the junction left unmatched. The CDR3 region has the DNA TGTGCCATCAGTGATTTTAGCGGGATTCTCACAGATACGCAGTATTTT. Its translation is CAISDFSGILTDTQYF.

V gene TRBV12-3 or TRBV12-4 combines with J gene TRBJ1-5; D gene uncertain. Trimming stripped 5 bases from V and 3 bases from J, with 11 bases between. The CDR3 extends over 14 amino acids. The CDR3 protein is CASSPPRDNQPQHF. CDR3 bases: TGTGCCAGCAGTCCGCCCCGGGACAATCAGCCCCAGCATTTT.